Listed below are T cell receptor beta chains from one sample, sequenced in a study of cytomegalovirus exposure and HLA in healthy donors. Only in-frame clones appear in the TCRdb table, and some are missing; sequencing was by immunoSEQ multiplex PCR. There are some 89,000 clones in the sample; around 84% occur only once, and 6.5% to 8.5% lies in the top ten. The source material was PBMCs. These receptor sequences come from a man between 40 and 49 years old in good health and CMV-seropositive. The CDR3 runs from the conserved cysteine through the conserved F or W. A D gene is named only where the DNA matches it firmly. Size is omitted from some rows. Given values are once, few, many or a class for expanded clones.

CDR3 protein	CDR3 DNA	D gene	V gene	J gene	clone size
CASSLAGVNGNEQFF	TGTGCCAGCAGCTTGGCGGGGGTTAACGGCAATGAGCAGTTCTTC	.	TRBV5-5	TRBJ2-1	.
CASSGEGGTGGHTEAFF	TGTGCCAGCAGCGGAGAGGGGGGTACAGGGGGCCACACTGAAGCTTTCTTT	TRBD1	TRBV9	TRBJ1-1	.
CASGLMTGGSETQYF	TGTGCTAGTGGTTTGATGACAGGGGGCTCAGAGACCCAGTACTTC	TRBD1	TRBV12-5	TRBJ2-5	.
CASSLGPDYGYTF	TGTGCCAGCAGCTTAGGTCCTGACTATGGCTACACCTTC	.	TRBV7-2	TRBJ1-2	.
CASSSPLESKETQYF	TGTGCCAGCAGCTCGCCCTTGGAGAGCAAGGAGACCCAGTACTTC	.	TRBV13	TRBJ2-5	.
CASGLGHSGETQYF	TGTGCTAGTGGTTTGGGTCACTCAGGGGAGACTCAGTACTTC	.	TRBV12-5	TRBJ2-4	.
CASRTETGASYNEQFF	TGTGCCAGCAGGACGGAGACAGGGGCTTCCTACAATGAGCAGTTCTTC	TRBD1	TRBV2	TRBJ2-1	once
CASSPSDRRYEQYF	TGTGCCAGCAGCCCCTCCGACAGGAGATACGAGCAGTACTTC	.	TRBV11-1	TRBJ2-7	.
CASSLAGWGLSYEQYF	TGTGCCAGCAGCTTGGCCGGCTGGGGGCTTTCATACGAGCAGTACTTC	.	TRBV5-6	TRBJ2-7	.
CASNYMNTEAFF	TGTGCCAGCAATTACATGAACACTGAAGCTTTCTTT	.	TRBV28	TRBJ1-1	.
CASSKEGESSGANVLTF	TGTGCCAGTAGTAAGGAGGGAGAAAGCTCTGGGGCCAACGTCCTGACTTTC	.	TRBV19	TRBJ2-6	.
CASDRTGNTGELFF	TGTGCCAGCGATCGGACAGGGAACACCGGGGAGCTGTTTTTT	TRBD1	TRBV6-1	TRBJ2-2	.
CASSLGTNTNYGYTF	TGTGCCAGCAGCTTGGGCACCAACACTAACTATGGCTACACCTTC	.	TRBV5-4	TRBJ1-2	once
CASKPGAGETQYF	TGTGCCTCGAAGCCGGGCGCGGGTGAGACCCAGTACTTC	.	TRBV5-4	TRBJ2-5	.
CAISESGGGFSPLHF	TGTGCCATCAGTGAGTCAGGAGGCGGGTTTTCACCCCTCCACTTT	.	TRBV10-3	TRBJ1-6	once
CASSVGDRATNEKLFF	TGTGCCAGCAGCGTAGGGGACAGGGCAACTAATGAAAAACTGTTTTTT	TRBD1	TRBV9	TRBJ1-4	.
CASRQGQGNTDTQYF	TGTGCCAGCAGACAGGGACAGGGGAACACAGATACGCAGTATTTT	TRBD1	TRBV5-4	TRBJ2-3	.
CASSFPSGKAFF	TGTGCCAGCAGCTTCCCCTCAGGCAAAGCTTTCTTT	.	TRBV7-8	TRBJ1-1	.
CAWSELGQGVSYEQYF	TGTGCCTGGAGTGAATTGGGACAGGGGGTGTCCTACGAGCAGTACTTC	TRBD1	TRBV30	TRBJ2-7	.
CASSQQGNYEQYF	TGTGCCAGCTCACAACAGGGTAACTACGAGCAGTACTTC	.	TRBV18	TRBJ2-7	.
CASSRGSGNEQFF	TGTGCCAGCAGTCGCGGGAGTGGTAATGAGCAGTTCTTC	TRBD2	TRBV7-3	TRBJ2-1	.
CASSLYGTGSYEQYF	TGTGCCAGCAGTTTATATGGGACAGGGTCCTACGAGCAGTACTTC	TRBD1	TRBV28	TRBJ2-7	.
CASSQVAGIDGYTF	TGTGCCAGCAGCCAAGTTGCGGGGATTGATGGCTACACCTTC	.	TRBV14	TRBJ1-2	.
CASRAGTVPGELFF	TGTGCCAGCAGGGCCGGGACAGTTCCCGGGGAGCTGTTTTTT	TRBD1	TRBV2	TRBJ2-2	.
CSVRAGSTDTQYF	TGCAGCGTTCGAGCGGGGAGCACAGATACGCAGTATTTT	TRBD2	TRBV29-1	TRBJ2-3	.
CASSLGTGATTDTQYF	TGTGCCAGCAGCCTCGGGACAGGGGCGACCACAGATACGCAGTATTTT	TRBD1	TRBV7-3	TRBJ2-3	.
CASSHAGLAGGEQFF	TGTGCCAGCAGTCACGCGGGACTAGCGGGAGGAGAGCAGTTCTTC	TRBD2	TRBV28	TRBJ2-1	.
CASSLRGTGYNEQFF	TGTGCCAGCAGTTTAAGGGGGACAGGTTACAATGAGCAGTTCTTC	TRBD1	TRBV7-2	TRBJ2-1	.
CASSLAWGGTDTQYF	TGTGCCAGCAGCTTAGCTTGGGGGGGCACAGATACGCAGTATTTT	.	TRBV7-2	TRBJ2-3	.